The source of this T cell receptor (beta chain) is a study of identical twins. TCRdb reanalysed the 5' RACE reads using MiXCR and keeps one entry per CDR3 protein. Of hundreds of thousands of distinct CDR3 sequences in the sample, 9% to 15% were seen once. Broader study findings: With beta out-of-frame sequences, excess sharing by twins was weaker.

This clonotype has a count of ten or more. Its antigen remains unknown. The data were also submitted as part of a second study, on yellow fever vaccine responses in identical twins. That work adds: Convergence reportedly seemed to mark part of the twins' vaccine T cell response, with personalization marking the rest.

This clonotype was obtained from a woman between 18 and 29 years old in good health. Sample: PBMCs.

CDR3 protein: CASSLWGPNTEAFF. The CDR3 coding sequence is TGTGCCAGCAGTTTGTGGGGGCCCAACACTGAAGCTTTCTTT. V is TRBV12-3 or TRBV12-4 and J is TRBJ1-1, with D possibly matching TRBD1 (6 bases). V lost 3 bases and J lost 2, with 10 bases in between. CDR3 length: 14 amino acids.